This TCR beta chain was sequenced for a study of response to subunit inactivated influenza vaccine. MiXCR, applied by TCRdb to the RT-PCR reads, yields one record per CDR3 protein. This sample carries about 160,000 distinct CDR3 sequences, approximately 11% of them seen once, and the ten largest clones take roughly 12%. Study outcomes and limitations: Each seasonal flu vaccination may recruit only limited new T cells, authors suggested.

As to this clonotype: Its target is not known.

CDR3 size: 12 residues. V lost 6 bases, J lost 7 bases, and 3 bases stayed unmatched. The germline V gene encodes CDR1 SGHTA and CDR2 FQGNSA. Sample: non-naive T cells sorted from PBMCs, taken about 6 weeks after vaccination. This sequence was found in a man in his fifties or sixties who received an inactivated influenza vaccine. The chain is built from TRBV7-2 and TRBJ2-3, with 8 bases lining up with TRBD1. In nucleotides, the CDR3 is TGTGCCAGCAGAGGGGACAGGTATACGCAGTATTTT. This translates into CASRGDRYTQYF.